A selection of T cell receptor beta chains follows, all from one sample in a study of OX40 agonist ivuxolimab in advanced cancers. Clones were sequenced by immunoSEQ multiplex PCR, and TCRdb holds only the in-frame ones, with some missing. The sample consists of more than 45,000 clones, 85% to 90% of them appearing once. The material sequenced was CD4+ or CD8+ T cells sorted from blood, taken in a trial of the OX40 agonist ivuxolimab. These TCRs come from an adult with an advanced solid tumor such as melanoma, head and neck, liver or kidney cancer. CDR3s include the opening cysteine and the closing phenylalanine or tryptophan. D genes are given only for firm matches. Not all rows give a size; the values are once, few, many and, for expanded clones, a class.

D: TRBD2
V: TRBV5-1
size: .
J: TRBJ2-7
DNA: TGCGCCAGCAGCCCCGGACTAGCGGTGAACTCCTACGAGCAGTACTTC
CDR3: CASSPGLAVNSYEQYF

D: .
V: TRBV5-6
size: .
J: TRBJ1-5
DNA: TGTGCCAGCAGCTTAGGCGGCTTAAATCAGCCCCAGCATTTT
CDR3: CASSLGGLNQPQHF

D: .
V: TRBV6-4
size: .
J: TRBJ1-2
DNA: TGTGCCAGCAGTGAGAACGGGGGAGGCCAGGTCGCCGTTTTACATGGCTACACCTTC
CDR3: CASSENGGGQVAVLHGYTF

D: .
V: TRBV9
size: .
J: TRBJ2-3
DNA: TGTGCCAGCAGCGAGAGGGGGGCGCTGGGCACAGATACGCAGTATTTT
CDR3: CASSERGALGTDTQYF

D: TRBD2
V: TRBV7-9
size: .
J: TRBJ2-5
DNA: TGTGCCAGCAGCCAAGGACTAGCGGGAGGCGAGACCCAGTACTTC
CDR3: CASSQGLAGGETQYF

D: .
V: TRBV5-6
size: .
J: TRBJ2-7
DNA: TGTGCCAGCAGGAGGGACTTGTCCTACGAGCAGTACTTC
CDR3: CASRRDLSYEQYF

D: TRBD2
V: TRBV5-1
size: .
J: TRBJ2-1
DNA: TGCGCCAGCAGCTCTAGCGCTAGCGGGACTGAGCAGTTCTTC
CDR3: CASSSSASGTEQFF

D: TRBD2
V: TRBV27
size: once
J: TRBJ2-5
DNA: TGTGCCAGCAGTCTACTAGCGGGAGGTGTACTCCAGACCCAGTACTTC
CDR3: CASSLLAGGVLQTQYF

D: TRBD2
V: TRBV6-1
size: .
J: TRBJ2-1
DNA: TGTGCCAGCAGTGAACTAGCGGGAGGGAGTGAGCAGTTCTTC
CDR3: CASSELAGGSEQFF

D: TRBD1
V: TRBV2
size: once
J: TRBJ1-1
DNA: TGTGCCAGCGGGACAGAAAAAAACACTGAAGCTTTCTTT
CDR3: CASGTEKNTEAFF

D: .
V: TRBV4-3
size: .
J: TRBJ2-1
DNA: TGCGCCAGCAGCCAAGGTCGGGTGTACAATGAGCAGTTCTTC
CDR3: CASSQGRVYNEQFF

D: .
V: TRBV7-3
size: .
J: TRBJ1-1
DNA: TGTGCCAGCAGCCCAGCAGGGATGAACACTGAAGCTTTCTTT
CDR3: CASSPAGMNTEAFF

D: .
V: TRBV11-2
size: .
J: TRBJ1-3
DNA: TGTGCCAGCAGCTTAATACAGGGTTCTGGAAACACCATATATTTT
CDR3: CASSLIQGSGNTIYF

D: .
V: TRBV7-8
size: .
J: TRBJ2-6
DNA: TGTGCCAGCACCCAGTTCTCTGGGGCCAACGTCCTGACTTTC
CDR3: CASTQFSGANVLTF

D: TRBD2
V: TRBV5-1
size: few
J: TRBJ2-5
DNA: TGCGCCAGCAGGCCTGGACTAGCGGGCGAGACCCAGTACTTC
CDR3: CASRPGLAGETQYF

D: .
V: TRBV18
size: .
J: TRBJ2-5
DNA: TGTGCCAGCTCACGCGGAAGACAAGAGACCCAGTACTTC
CDR3: CASSRGRQETQYF

D: TRBD1
V: TRBV29-1
size: once
J: TRBJ1-2
DNA: TGCAGCGCCAGGACAGGTTTTGGTGGCTACACCTTC
CDR3: CSARTGFGGYTF

D: TRBD1
V: TRBV7-9
size: .
J: TRBJ2-1
DNA: TGTGCCAGCAGGCCACAGGGGGGATCCTACAATGAGCAGTTCTTC
CDR3: CASRPQGGSYNEQFF

D: .
V: TRBV20-1
size: .
J: TRBJ1-2
DNA: TGCAGTGCTAGCCGCGGGGAGGGCTACACCTTC
CDR3: CSASRGEGYTF

D: .
V: TRBV27
size: .
J: TRBJ2-3
DNA: TGTGCCAGCAGTTTAGCCCCGGCCGATACGCAGTATTTT
CDR3: CASSLAPADTQYF

D: TRBD2
V: TRBV5-4
size: .
J: TRBJ2-3
DNA: TGTGCCAGCAGCGAAAGCGGGAACCCCACAGATACGCAGTATTTT
CDR3: CASSESGNPTDTQYF

D: TRBD2
V: TRBV19
size: .
J: TRBJ2-3
DNA: TGTGCCAGTAGTAACCCGAGCGGGAGAGGCACAGATACGCAGTATTTT
CDR3: CASSNPSGRGTDTQYF

D: .
V: TRBV2
size: .
J: TRBJ1-4
DNA: TGTGCCAGCAAGGTTGTACAGGGATGGGAAAAACTGTTTTTT
CDR3: CASKVVQGWEKLFF

D: .
V: TRBV10-3
size: .
J: TRBJ1-2
DNA: TGTGCCATCTGTAAAGGGAGCGGCTATGGCTACACCTTC
CDR3: CAICKGSGYGYTF

D: TRBD1
V: TRBV28
size: .
J: TRBJ2-7
DNA: TGTGCCAGCCTTGCAACCGGGACAGCACTCTACGAGCAGTACTTC
CDR3: CASLATGTALYEQYF

D: .
V: TRBV12-5
size: .
J: TRBJ2-3
DNA: TGTGCTAGTGGTGCAGGGACCTTGTTAGATACGCAGTATTTT
CDR3: CASGAGTLLDTQYF

D: .
V: TRBV18
size: .
J: TRBJ2-1
DNA: TGTGCCAGCTCACCACCGTCCCAGGGGCAGACTGAGCAGTTCTTC
CDR3: CASSPPSQGQTEQFF

D: .
V: TRBV7-2
size: .
J: TRBJ2-5
DNA: TGTGCCAGCAGCGCGGCGGGGGCTCGGGAGACCCAGTACTTC
CDR3: CASSAAGARETQYF

D: TRBD1
V: TRBV5-3
size: .
J: TRBJ1-2
DNA: TGTGCCAGAAGCTTGGTGTGGGACAGGGGGAACTATGGCTACACCTTC
CDR3: CARSLVWDRGNYGYTF

D: TRBD2
V: TRBV7-3
size: .
J: TRBJ2-3
DNA: TGTGCCAGCAGCGAGGGACTAGCGGGAGGTGCAGATACGCAGTATTTT
CDR3: CASSEGLAGGADTQYF

D: .
V: TRBV6-5
size: .
J: TRBJ2-7
DNA: TGTGCCAGCAGTTACCAGGGCTCCGAGCAGTACTTC
CDR3: CASSYQGSEQYF

D: TRBD1
V: TRBV18
size: medium-sized
J: TRBJ2-1
DNA: TGTGCCAGCTCTCCTCCTGGGACAGAAACTCTTTTTGAGCAGTTCTTC
CDR3: CASSPPGTETLFEQFF

D: .
V: TRBV2
size: few
J: TRBJ1-1
DNA: TGTGCCAGCAGTAGGAGCACCTTGAACACTGAAGCTTTCTTT
CDR3: CASSRSTLNTEAFF

D: TRBD2
V: TRBV7-6
size: .
J: TRBJ2-3
DNA: TGTGCCAGCAGCAATCGGGAGCGGGGCGAGCAGTATTTT
CDR3: CASSNRERGEQYF

D: .
V: TRBV11-2
size: .
J: TRBJ2-7
DNA: TGTGCCAGCAGCGTCTCCTACGAGCAGTACTTC
CDR3: CASSVSYEQYF

D: .
V: TRBV28
size: .
J: TRBJ1-4
DNA: TGTGCCAGCAGTCACACAGCTCCAACTAATGAAAAACTGTTTTTT
CDR3: CASSHTAPTNEKLFF

D: .
V: TRBV15
size: .
J: TRBJ1-6
DNA: TGTGCCACCAGCAGAGGGGAGGGGTATAATTCACCCCTCCACTTT
CDR3: CATSRGEGYNSPLHF

D: .
V: TRBV6-5
size: .
J: TRBJ1-5
DNA: TGTGCCAGCAGCTACAGGGTAGGTGTCGATCAGCCCCAGCATTTT
CDR3: CASSYRVGVDQPQHF

D: .
V: TRBV6-1
size: .
J: TRBJ2-7
DNA: TGTGCCAGCGAAGGGCAGTTCGAGCAGTACTTC
CDR3: CASEGQFEQYF

D: TRBD1
V: TRBV9
size: .
J: TRBJ2-5
DNA: TGTGCCAGCAGCCCGTACAGGGGGAGAGAGACCCAGTACTTC
CDR3: CASSPYRGRETQYF

D: TRBD1
V: TRBV9
size: .
J: TRBJ2-7
DNA: TGTGCCAGCAGCCCCGGGACAGGGAGCTCCTACGAGCAGTACTTC
CDR3: CASSPGTGSSYEQYF